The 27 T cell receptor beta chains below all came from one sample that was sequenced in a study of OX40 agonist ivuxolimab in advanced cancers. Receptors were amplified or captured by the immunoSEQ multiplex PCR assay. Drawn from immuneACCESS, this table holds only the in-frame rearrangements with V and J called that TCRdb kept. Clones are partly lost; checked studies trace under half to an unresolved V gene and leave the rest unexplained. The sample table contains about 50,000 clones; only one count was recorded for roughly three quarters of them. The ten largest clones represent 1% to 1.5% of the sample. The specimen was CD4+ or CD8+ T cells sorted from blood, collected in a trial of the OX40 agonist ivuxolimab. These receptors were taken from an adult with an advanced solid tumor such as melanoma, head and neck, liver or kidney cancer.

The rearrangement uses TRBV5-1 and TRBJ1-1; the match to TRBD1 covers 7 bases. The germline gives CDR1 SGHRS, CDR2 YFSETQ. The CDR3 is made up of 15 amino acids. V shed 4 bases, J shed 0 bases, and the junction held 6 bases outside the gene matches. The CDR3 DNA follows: TGCGCCAGCAGCCGGACAGGAGCCCTGAACACTGAAGCTTTCTTT. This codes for CASSRTGALNTEAFF.

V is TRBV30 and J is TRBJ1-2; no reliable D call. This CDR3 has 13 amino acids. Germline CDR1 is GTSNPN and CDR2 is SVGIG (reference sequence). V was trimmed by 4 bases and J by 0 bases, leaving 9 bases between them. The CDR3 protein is CAWTSDANYGYTF. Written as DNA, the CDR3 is TGTGCCTGGACAAGTGACGCTAACTATGGCTACACCTTC.

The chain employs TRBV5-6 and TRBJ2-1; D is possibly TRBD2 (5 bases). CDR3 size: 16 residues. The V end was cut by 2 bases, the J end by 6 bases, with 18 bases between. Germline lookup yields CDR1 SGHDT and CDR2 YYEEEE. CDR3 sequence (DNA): TGTGCCAGCAGCTTCCCTAGCTTGGTCTGGGGCAATGAGCAGTTCTTC. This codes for CASSFPSLVWGNEQFF.

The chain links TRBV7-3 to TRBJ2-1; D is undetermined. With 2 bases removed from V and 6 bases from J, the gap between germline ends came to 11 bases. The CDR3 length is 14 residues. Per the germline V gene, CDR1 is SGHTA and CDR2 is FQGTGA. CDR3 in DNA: TGTGCCAGCAGCTTACAGGTTACTGGCAATGAGCAGTTCTTC. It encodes CASSLQVTGNEQFF.

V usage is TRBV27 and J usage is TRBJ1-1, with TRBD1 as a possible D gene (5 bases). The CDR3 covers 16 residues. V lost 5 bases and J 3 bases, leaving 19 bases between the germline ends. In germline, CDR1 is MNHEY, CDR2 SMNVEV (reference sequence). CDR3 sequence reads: CASSRSTSQTDTEAFF. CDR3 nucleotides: TGTGCCAGCAGTCGAAGCACATCCCAGACAGACACTGAAGCTTTCTTT.

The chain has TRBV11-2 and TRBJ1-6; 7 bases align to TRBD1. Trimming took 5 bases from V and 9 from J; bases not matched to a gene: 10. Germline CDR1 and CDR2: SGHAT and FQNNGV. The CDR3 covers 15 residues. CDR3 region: CASSPDRVGSSPLHF. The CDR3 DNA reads TGTGCCAGCAGCCCCGACAGGGTTGGGTCTTCACCCCTCCACTTT.

The CDR3 bases are TGTGCCAGCAGCTGGGGGGGACAGGAGAGCGAAGCTTTCTTT. Its translation: CASSWGGQESEAFF. V and J are TRBV7-9 and TRBJ1-1, with TRBD1 matching 8 bases. Germline V gene data show CDR1 as SEHNR and CDR2 as FQNEAQ (reference sequence). Trimming took 4 bases from V and 8 from J; bases not matched to a gene: 9. The CDR3 sequence is 14 residues long.

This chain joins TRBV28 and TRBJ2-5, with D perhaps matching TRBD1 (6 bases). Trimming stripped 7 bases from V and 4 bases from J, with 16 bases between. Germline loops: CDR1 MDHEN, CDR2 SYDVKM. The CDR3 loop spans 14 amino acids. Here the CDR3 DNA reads TGTGCCAGCAACCCCCAGGGGTTGGGAGAGACCCAGTACTTC. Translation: CASNPQGLGETQYF.

The CDR3 DNA follows: TGTGCCAGCAGCGTAGCTGGAGGGTCCGGGCAGCCCCAGCATTTT. Its protein is CASSVAGGSGQPQHF. The chain carries TRBV9 and TRBJ1-5; D is uncertain. The CDR3 is 15 residues long. V shed 0 bases and J shed 7 bases, with 14 bases lying between them. Germline V CDR1 and CDR2: SGDLS, YYNGEE.

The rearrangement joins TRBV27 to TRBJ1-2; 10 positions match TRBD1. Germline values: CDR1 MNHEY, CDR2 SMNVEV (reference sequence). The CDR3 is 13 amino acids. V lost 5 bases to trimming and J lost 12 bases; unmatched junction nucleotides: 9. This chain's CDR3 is CASSTGTGVTDTF. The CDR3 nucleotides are TGTGCCAGCAGTACCGGGACAGGGGTCACAGACACCTTC.

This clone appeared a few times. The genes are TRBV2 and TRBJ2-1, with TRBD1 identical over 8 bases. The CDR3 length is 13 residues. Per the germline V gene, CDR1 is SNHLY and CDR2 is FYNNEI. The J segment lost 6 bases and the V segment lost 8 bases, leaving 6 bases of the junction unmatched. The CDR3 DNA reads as TGTGCCAGCCTCGGACAGGGTGTCAATGAGCAGTTCTTC. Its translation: CASLGQGVNEQFF.

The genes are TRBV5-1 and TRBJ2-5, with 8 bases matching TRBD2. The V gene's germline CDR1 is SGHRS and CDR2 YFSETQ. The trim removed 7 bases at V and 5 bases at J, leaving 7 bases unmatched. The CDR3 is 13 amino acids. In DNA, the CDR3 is TGCGCCAGCGGTAGCGGGAATTCGGAGACCCAGTACTTC. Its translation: CASGSGNSETQYF.

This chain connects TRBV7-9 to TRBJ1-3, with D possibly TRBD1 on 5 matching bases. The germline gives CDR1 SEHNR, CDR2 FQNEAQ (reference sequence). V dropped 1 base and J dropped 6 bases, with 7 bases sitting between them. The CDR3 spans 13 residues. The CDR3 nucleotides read TGTGCCAGCAGCTTAGGACAGACAAACACCATATATTTT. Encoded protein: CASSLGQTNTIYF.

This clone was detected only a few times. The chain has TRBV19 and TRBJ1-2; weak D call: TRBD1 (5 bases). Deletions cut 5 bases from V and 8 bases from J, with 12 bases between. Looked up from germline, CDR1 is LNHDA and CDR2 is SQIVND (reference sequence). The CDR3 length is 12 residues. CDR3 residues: CASSDQGFGYTF. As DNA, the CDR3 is TGTGCCAGTAGTGATCAGGGTTTCGGCTACACCTTC.

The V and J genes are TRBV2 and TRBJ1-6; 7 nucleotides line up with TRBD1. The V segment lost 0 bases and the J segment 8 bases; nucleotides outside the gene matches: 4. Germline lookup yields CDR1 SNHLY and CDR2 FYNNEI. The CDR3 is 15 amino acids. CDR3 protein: CASSEAAGGDSPLHF. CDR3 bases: TGTGCCAGCAGTGAAGCGGCAGGGGGTGATTCACCCCTCCACTTT.

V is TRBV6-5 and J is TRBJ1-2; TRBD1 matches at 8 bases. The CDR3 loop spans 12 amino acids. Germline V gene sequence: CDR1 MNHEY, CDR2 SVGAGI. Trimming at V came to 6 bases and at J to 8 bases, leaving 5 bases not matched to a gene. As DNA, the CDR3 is TGTGCCAGCAGGACAGGGGATGGCGGCTACACCTTC. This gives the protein CASRTGDGGYTF.

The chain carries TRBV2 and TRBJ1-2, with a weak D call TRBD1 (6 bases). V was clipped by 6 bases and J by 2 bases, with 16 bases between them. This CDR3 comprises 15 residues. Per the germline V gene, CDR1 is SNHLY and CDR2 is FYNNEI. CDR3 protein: CASRRGQPSNYGYTF. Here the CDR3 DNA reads TGTGCCAGCAGGAGAGGACAGCCCTCCAACTATGGCTACACCTTC.

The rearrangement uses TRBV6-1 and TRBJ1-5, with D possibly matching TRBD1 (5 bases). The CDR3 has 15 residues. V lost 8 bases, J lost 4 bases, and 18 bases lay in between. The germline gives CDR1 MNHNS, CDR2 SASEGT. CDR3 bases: TGTGCCAGCCACGATCTAAACCAGGGAAATCAGCCCCAGCATTTT. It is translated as CASHDLNQGNQPQHF.

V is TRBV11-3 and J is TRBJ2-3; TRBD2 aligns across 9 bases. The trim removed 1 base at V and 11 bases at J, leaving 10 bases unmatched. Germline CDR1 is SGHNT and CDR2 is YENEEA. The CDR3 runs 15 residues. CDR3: CASSLVAGDFPKQYF. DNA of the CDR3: TGTGCCAGCAGCTTAGTAGCGGGGGATTTTCCGAAGCAGTATTTT.

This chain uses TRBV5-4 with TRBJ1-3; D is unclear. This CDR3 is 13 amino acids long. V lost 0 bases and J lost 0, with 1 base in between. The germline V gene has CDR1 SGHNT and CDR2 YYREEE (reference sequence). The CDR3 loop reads CASSLDSGNTIYF. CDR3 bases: TGTGCCAGCAGCTTGGACTCTGGAAACACCATATATTTT.

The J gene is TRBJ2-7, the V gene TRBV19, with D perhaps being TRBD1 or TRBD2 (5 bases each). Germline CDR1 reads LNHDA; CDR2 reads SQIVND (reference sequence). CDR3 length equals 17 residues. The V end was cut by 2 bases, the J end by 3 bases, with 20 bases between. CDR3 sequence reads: CASSIQLSGAPYYEQYF. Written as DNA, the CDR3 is TGTGCCAGTAGTATACAACTCTCCGGGGCTCCGTACTACGAGCAGTACTTC.

The CDR3 DNA reads as TGCGCCAGCAGCCAAGGTACAGGGACGATTTCACCCCTCCACTTT. Encoded protein: CASSQGTGTISPLHF. The chain couples TRBV4-1 to TRBJ1-6, with D possibly matching TRBD1 (6 bases). Trimming left V 1 base short and J 9 bases short, with 13 bases between. The CDR3 runs to 15 residues. Germline V gene data show CDR1 as MGHRA and CDR2 as YSYEKL.

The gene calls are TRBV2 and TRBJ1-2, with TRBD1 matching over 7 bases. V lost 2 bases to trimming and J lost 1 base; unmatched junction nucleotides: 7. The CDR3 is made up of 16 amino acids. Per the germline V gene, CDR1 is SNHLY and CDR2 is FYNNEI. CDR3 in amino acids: CASSEFRTGFNYGYTF. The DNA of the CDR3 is TGTGCCAGCAGTGAATTTAGGACAGGTTTTAACTATGGCTACACCTTC.

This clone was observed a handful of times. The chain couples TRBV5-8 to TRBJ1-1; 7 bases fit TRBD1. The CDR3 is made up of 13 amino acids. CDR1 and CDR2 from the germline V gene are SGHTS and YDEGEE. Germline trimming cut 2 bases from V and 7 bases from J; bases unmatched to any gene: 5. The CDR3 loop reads CASSLKGAGEAFF. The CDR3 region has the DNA TGTGCCAGCAGCTTAAAGGGGGCGGGTGAAGCTTTCTTT. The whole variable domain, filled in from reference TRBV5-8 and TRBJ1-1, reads EAGVTQSPTHLIKTRGQQATLRCSPISGHTSVYWYQQALGLGLQFLLWYDEGEERNRGNFPPRFSGRQFPNYSSELNVNALELEDSALYLCASSLKGAGEAFFGQGTRLTVV.

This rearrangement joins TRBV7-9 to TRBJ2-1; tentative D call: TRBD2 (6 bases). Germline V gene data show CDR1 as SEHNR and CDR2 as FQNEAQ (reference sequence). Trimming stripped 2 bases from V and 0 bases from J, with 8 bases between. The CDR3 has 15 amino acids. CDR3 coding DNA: TGTGCCAGCAGCTTACTAGCGCCCTCCTACAATGAGCAGTTCTTC. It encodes CASSLLAPSYNEQFF.

The CDR3: CAIRRLAGHTSGFCEQYF. CDR3 DNA sequence: TGTGCCATCAGACGACTAGCGGGGCATACCTCGGGATTTTGCGAGCAGTACTTC. J is TRBJ2-7 and V is TRBV10-3; 11 positions match TRBD2. Germline loops: CDR1 ENHRY, CDR2 SYGVKD. This CDR3 region has 18 residues. V gave up 6 bases and J gave up 6 bases; unmatched junction bases: 19.

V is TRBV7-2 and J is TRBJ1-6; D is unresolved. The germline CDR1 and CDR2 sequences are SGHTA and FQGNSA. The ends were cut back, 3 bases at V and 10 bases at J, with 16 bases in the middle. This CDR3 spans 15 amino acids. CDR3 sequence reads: CASSFTSNLGSPLHF. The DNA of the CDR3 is TGTGCCAGCAGCTTTACATCGAACCTAGGGTCACCCCTCCACTTT.